These 6 T cell receptor beta chains were all obtained from the same sample, sequenced in a study of blood T cell repertoires in COVID-19. Some clones are missing from TCRdb's copy, which holds only in-frame ones; the method was immunoSEQ multiplex PCR. The sample lists around 4,800 clones, almost 75% occurring once. The sample taken for sequencing was peripheral blood. The receptors originated from a human donor in a cohort sampled during active COVID-19.

This clone occurred once. This chain uses TRBV11-2 with TRBJ2-7, with TRBD1 matching over 8 bases. The V gene's germline CDR1 is SGHAT and CDR2 FQNNGV. CDR3 length: 16 amino acids. The V gene end was trimmed by 1 base and the J gene end by 2 bases; junction bases not matched to a gene: 7. In nucleotides, the CDR3 is TGTGCCAGCAGCTTAGGAATGTCAGGGGGCGCCTACGAGCAGTACTTC. Its translation: CASSLGMSGGAYEQYF. The whole variable domain, remainder taken from reference TRBV11-2 and TRBJ2-7, is EAGVAQSPRYKIIEKRQSVAFWCNPISGHATLYWYQQILGQGPKLLIQFQNNGVVDDSQLPKDRFSAERLKGVDSTLKIQPAKLEDSAVYLCASSLGMSGGAYEQYFGPGTRLTVT.

The rearrangement links TRBV24-1 to TRBJ2-1; D is unresolved. This CDR3 contains 12 residues. Germline V lookup: CDR1 KGHDR, CDR2 SFDVKD. V lost 12 bases and J 0 bases, leaving 8 bases between the germline ends. This chain's CDR3 is CAGQNSYNEQFF. The DNA for the CDR3 is TGTGCCGGGCAGAACTCCTACAATGAGCAGTTCTTC.

The J gene is TRBJ1-3, the V gene TRBV7-2; D is perhaps TRBD1 (6 bases). The CDR3 contains 16 residues. CDR1 is SGHTA and CDR2 is FQGNSA in the germline V gene. V shed 1 base and J shed 4 bases, with 14 bases lying between them. CDR3 residues: CASSLGGQGLGNTIYF. In nucleotides, the CDR3 is TGTGCCAGCAGCTTAGGGGGGCAGGGGCTAGGAAACACCATATATTTT.

The rearrangement links TRBV4-1 to TRBJ1-6, with D maybe TRBD1 (6 bases). Trimming took 2 bases from V and 7 from J, leaving 12 bases between them. CDR3 size: 15 residues. Germline loops: CDR1 MGHRA, CDR2 YSYEKL. The CDR3 here is CASSQSRTGNSPLHF. The CDR3 DNA sequence: TGCGCCAGCAGCCAATCGCGAACAGGGAATTCACCCCTCCACTTT.

This clone came up once. This chain connects TRBV6-5 to TRBJ1-4; no clear D gene. The CDR3 has 12 amino acids. V lost 6 bases and J lost 7, with 9 bases in between. Looked up from germline, CDR1 is MNHEY and CDR2 is SVGAGI. The CDR3, as DNA: TGTGCCAGCAGACGACTGGGTGAAAAACTGTTTTTT. It codes for CASRRLGEKLFF.

This clone was observed once. The V gene is TRBV6-5, the J gene TRBJ1-5; D gene ambiguous. This CDR3 has 14 amino acids. Germline V gene sequence: CDR1 MNHEY, CDR2 SVGAGI. Trimming shortened V by 6 bases and J by 6 bases, and 15 bases separated the two germline ends. CDR3 in amino acids: CASSLQRGGQPQHF. The CDR3 DNA reads as TGTGCCAGCAGCCTCCAGAGAGGCGGTCAGCCCCAGCATTTT.